The clone carrying this T cell receptor beta chain was observed at least ten times. As yet, its antigen is unknown. The source of the sample is a study of neurological immune-mediated disorders. General observations from the study: TCR clonal expansion peaked in HTLV-1-associated myelopathy patients and was lowest in multiple sclerosis patients. When repertoires were grouped phylogenetically, those of 18 of 34 multiple sclerosis patients fell into one related-CDR3 cluster, a possible signature. TCR-beta repertoires seemed private in all groups, with no expanded CDR3 amino acid sequences shared.

This CDR3 has 19 residues. Losses at the gene ends were 4 bases for V and 0 bases for J; bases not matched to a gene: 15. Germline V CDR1 and CDR2: LGHNA, YSLEER. The cDNA was synthesized by 5'RACE incorporating 10-nucleotide random UMIs. One entry per CDR3 protein results from TCRdb running MiXCR on the 5' RACE reads. Here the sample spans fewer than 85,000 distinct CDR3 sequences, 4.8% being singletons. The chain couples TRBV4-3 to TRBJ2-1; 7 positions match TRBD2. This TCR was recovered from a woman aged 70-85 years with multiple sclerosis. Sequenced material: PBMCs. The CDR3 DNA is TGCGCCAGCAGCCCCTTTTCGGGGCGGGAGATGCTCTCCTACAATGAGCAGTTCTTC. Protein product: CASSPFSGREMLSYNEQFF.